This TCR beta chain was sequenced for a study of cytomegalovirus exposure and HLA in healthy donors. Study-wide results and caveats: A likely sequencing artifact accounted for one observed cluster of highly shared sequence variants. No immune exposure information besides CMV serostatus was available.

Use of 60 Vbeta and 13 Jbeta primers characterized the PCR. The data were produced by immunoSEQ multiplex PCR, yet TCRdb's version contains in-frame clones alone and is incomplete. The sample yields approximately 100,000 clones, 65% to 90% seen once. Points on this clone: The antigen is not known.

Per the germline V gene, CDR1 is MNHNS and CDR2 is SASEGT. This CDR3 spans 16 amino acids. Trimming cost V 2 bases and J 3 bases, with 15 bases left between them. The sample consisted of PBMCs. This receptor was obtained from a young woman in good health and CMV-seronegative. The chain uses TRBV6-1 and TRBJ2-3, with D possibly being TRBD1 (7 bases). Written as DNA, the CDR3 is TGTGCCAGCAGTGAATCGGAGGGGGCCCGGACAGATACGCAGTATTTT. This codes for CASSESEGARTDTQYF.